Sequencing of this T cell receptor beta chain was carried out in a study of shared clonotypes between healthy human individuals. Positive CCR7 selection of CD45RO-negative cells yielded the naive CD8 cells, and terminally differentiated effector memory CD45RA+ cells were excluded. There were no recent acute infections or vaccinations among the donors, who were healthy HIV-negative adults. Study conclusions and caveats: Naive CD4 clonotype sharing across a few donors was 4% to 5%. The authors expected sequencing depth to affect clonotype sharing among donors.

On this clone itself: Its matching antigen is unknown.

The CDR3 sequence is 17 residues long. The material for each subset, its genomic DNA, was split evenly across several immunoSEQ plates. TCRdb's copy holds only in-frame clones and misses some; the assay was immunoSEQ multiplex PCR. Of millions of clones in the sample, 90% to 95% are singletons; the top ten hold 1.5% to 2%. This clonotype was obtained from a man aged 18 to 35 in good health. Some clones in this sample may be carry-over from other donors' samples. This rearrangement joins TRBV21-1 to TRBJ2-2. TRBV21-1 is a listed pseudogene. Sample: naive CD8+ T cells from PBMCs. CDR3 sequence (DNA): TGTGCCAGCAGCAAACCATTTGTCCGGGACAACACCGGGGAGCTGTTTTTT. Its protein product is CASSKPFVRDNTGELFF.